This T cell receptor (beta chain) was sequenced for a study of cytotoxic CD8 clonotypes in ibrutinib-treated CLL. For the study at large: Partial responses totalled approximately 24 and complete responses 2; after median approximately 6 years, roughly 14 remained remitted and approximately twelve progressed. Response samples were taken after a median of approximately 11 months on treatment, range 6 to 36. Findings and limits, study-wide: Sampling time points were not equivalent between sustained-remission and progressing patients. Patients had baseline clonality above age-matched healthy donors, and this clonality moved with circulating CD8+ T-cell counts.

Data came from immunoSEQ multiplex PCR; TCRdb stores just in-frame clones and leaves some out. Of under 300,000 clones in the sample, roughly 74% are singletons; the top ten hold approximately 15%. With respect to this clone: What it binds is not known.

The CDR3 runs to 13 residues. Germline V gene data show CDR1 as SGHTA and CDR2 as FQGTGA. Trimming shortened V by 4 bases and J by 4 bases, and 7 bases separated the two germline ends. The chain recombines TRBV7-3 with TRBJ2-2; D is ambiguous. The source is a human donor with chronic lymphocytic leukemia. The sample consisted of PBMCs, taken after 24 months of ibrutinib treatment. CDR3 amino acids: CASSSGLTGELFF. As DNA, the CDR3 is TGTGCCAGCAGCTCGGGCCTCACCGGGGAGCTGTTTTTT.